The 4 T cell receptor beta chains below were found in one sample sequenced in a study of cytomegalovirus exposure and HLA in healthy donors (dated by TCRdb to the late 2010s). The library came from the immunoSEQ multiplex PCR assay. A mixture of 60 forward primers for TCR Vbeta segments and 13 reverse primers for TCR Jbeta segments was used in the multiplex PCR. Here the immuneACCESS table is served through TCRdb, limited to in-frame sequences with V and J called. Missing clones are a known gap in these copies; in checked studies unresolved V genes cover under half, and the rest lacks a known reason. The table for this sample lists about 130,000 clones; approximately 80% of them were counted only once. Together, the top ten hold over 2% of the sample. Sequencing was carried out using PBMCs. The receptor source for this set is a man aged 25 to 40 in good health and CMV-seronegative.

The chain couples TRBV5-3 to TRBJ1-2; D possibly corresponds to TRBD1 (5 bases). TRBV5-3 is an open reading frame whose function is uncertain. V lost 4 bases, J lost 8 bases, and 21 bases lay in between. This CDR3 comprises 15 residues. CDR3 amino acids: CARSPPGRDSPGYTF. CDR3 sequence (DNA): TGTGCCAGAAGCCCCCCGGGCAGGGACTCCCCGGGCTACACCTTC.

The sample holds one count of this clone. The V gene is TRBV2, the J gene TRBJ1-5; D may be TRBD1 (6 bases). This CDR3 has 15 residues. CDR1 and CDR2 (germline): SNHLY, FYNNEI. V was cut by 6 bases and J by 0 bases, with 12 bases left in between. The CDR3 coding sequence is TGTGCCAGCAGGGAACAGGGATATAGCAATCAGCCCCAGCATTTT. Its translation is CASREQGYSNQPQHF. Combining the CDR3 with reference TRBV2 and TRBJ1-5 gives the whole variable domain EPEVTQTPSHQVTQMGQEVILRCVPISNHLYFYWYRQILGQKVEFLVSFYNNEISEKSEIFDDQFSVERPDGSNFTLKIRSTKLEDSAMYFCASREQGYSNQPQHFGDGTRLSIL.

The sample holds a few counts of this clone. The chain links TRBV2 to TRBJ1-1, with TRBD1 as a possible D gene (5 bases). This CDR3 is 14 amino acids long. V gave up 5 bases and J gave up 4 bases, with 14 bases separating them. CDR1 and CDR2 (germline): SNHLY, FYNNEI. As DNA, the CDR3 is TGTGCCAGCAGTTGGACCGTGGGGGGCACTGAAGCTTTCTTT. Its protein is CASSWTVGGTEAFF. Drawing the rest from reference TRBV2 and TRBJ1-1, the complete variable domain is EPEVTQTPSHQVTQMGQEVILRCVPISNHLYFYWYRQILGQKVEFLVSFYNNEISEKSEIFDDQFSVERPDGSNFTLKIRSTKLEDSAMYFCASSWTVGGTEAFFGQGTRLTVV.

The chain carries TRBV11-2 and TRBJ2-3; possibly TRBD2 for D (6 bases). V was trimmed by 1 base and J by 0 bases, leaving 17 bases between them. The CDR3 length is 18 residues. Per the germline V gene, CDR1 is SGHAT and CDR2 is FQNNGV. The CDR3 loop is CASSLAITLSGSTDTQYF. The CDR3 DNA sequence: TGTGCCAGCAGCTTAGCCATAACCCTCAGCGGGAGCACAGATACGCAGTATTTT.